The sequence of this T cell receptor beta chain was determined in a study of identical twins. Donors uniformly comprised healthy Caucasians. V dropped 1 base and J dropped 4; count of bases not matched to a gene: 10. This CDR3 region has 17 residues. With regard to this clonotype: As yet, its antigen is unknown.

Overall study findings and caveats: Memory repertoires showed no such pattern, whereas abundant cord blood beta clonotypes carried fewer insertions.

Unique molecular identifiers were present on cDNA, and template switching added a universal primer site. TCRdb reanalysed the 5' RACE reads using MiXCR and keeps one entry per CDR3 protein. The sample contains hundreds of thousands of distinct CDR3 sequences, 12% of which appear only once. This sample also appeared in a second study, on yellow fever vaccine responses in identical twins. That source adds: Reportedly, twins showed a vaccine T cell response that looked partly convergent and partly personalized.

This receptor was taken from a woman aged 18-30 years in good health. Source material: PBMCs. This chain connects TRBV12-3 or TRBV12-4 to TRBJ2-5; 9 bases agree with TRBD2. This CDR3 is CASSLGRAAGGGETQYF. Here the CDR3 DNA reads TGTGCCAGCAGTTTAGGGAGGGCAGCGGGGGGCGGAGAGACCCAGTACTTC.